Given below is one T cell receptor (beta chain) in context. What it binds is not known. A much larger clone lies a single base off, so this may be a read error. TCRdb independently ran MiXCR on the reads; one entry per CDR3 protein. The sample consists of roughly 990,000 distinct CDR3 sequences, roughly 30% of them appearing once. These data originate in a study of T cell repertoires in cytomegalovirus infection. The overall study: The study used recently identified HLA-C-restricted and well-studied HLA-B-restricted CMV epitopes.

Sequencing used cultured CD8+ T cells from PBMCs, obtained from culture after CMV antigen stimulation. The sequence derives from a human donor in good health (CMV status not recorded). Some clones in this sample may be carry-over from other donors' samples.

CDR3 coding DNA: TGTGCCAGCAGCTTAGACGCCCTCTCGGGCCACACAGATACGCAGTATTTT. Translating it yields CASSLDALSGHTDTQYF. The rearrangement links TRBV7-6 to TRBJ2-3; D not certain. Germline values: CDR1 SGHVS, CDR2 FNYEAQ. CDR3 length: 17 residues. V lost 1 base and J lost 2, with 16 bases in between.